What follows is one TCR beta chain and its context. This sample was taken from a study of shared T cell receptors in the human thymus. CDR3 length: 14 amino acids. After removal of 6 bases from V and 2 bases from J, the junction contained 7 bases not matched to a gene. Germline CDR1 is MNHNY and CDR2 is SVGAGI (reference sequence). Here immunoSEQ multiplex PCR was the method, and the copy in TCRdb shows in-frame clones only, minus some. The sample includes roughly 550,000 clones, 70% to 80% of them seen just once. The same specimen was also included in a second study, on human thymus T cells. That paper adds: Donors were healthy Finnish babies undergoing corrective operations for congenital heart defects.

The TCR comes from a boy under two years old with a congenital heart defect. The sample taken for sequencing was thymocytes. This chain uses TRBV6-6 with TRBJ2-7, with 7 bases that match TRBD1. CDR3 nucleotide sequence: TGTGCCAGCAGCGTACAGGGGCAAACCTACGAGCAGTACTTC. As protein: CASSVQGQTYEQYF.